The 27 T cell receptor beta chains in this list originate from one sample, sequenced in a study of blood T cell repertoires in COVID-19. TCRdb's table, derived via immunoSEQ multiplex PCR, lists solely in-frame clones and lacks some. The sample shows about 45,000 clones, 92% of them seen only once. Sequenced material: peripheral blood. The receptors come from a human donor in a cohort sampled during active COVID-19.

The chain carries TRBV19 and TRBJ2-4, with a possible D match to TRBD2 (5 bases). The CDR3 has 14 residues. Germline V lookup: CDR1 LNHDA, CDR2 SQIVND (reference sequence). V was trimmed by 7 bases and J by 1 base, leaving 11 bases between them. CDR3 coding DNA: TGTGCCAGTACCCTCACGGGGGCCAAAAACATTCAGTACTTC. It codes for CASTLTGAKNIQYF.

This clone occurred a few times. V is TRBV4-1 and J is TRBJ2-7; D is possibly TRBD1 (5 bases). Germline CDR1 reads MGHRA; CDR2 reads YSYEKL. The germline V and J ends were trimmed by 1 base and 6 bases, with 13 bases remaining between them. The CDR3 covers 14 residues. The CDR3 loop is CASSQAVIRGEQYF. CDR3 sequence (DNA): TGCGCCAGCAGCCAAGCCGTCATTAGGGGCGAGCAGTACTTC.

CDR3 DNA: TGTGCCAGCAGCATTCTAGCCGGCGAGCAGTTCTTC. Its protein product is CASSILAGEQFF. J is TRBJ2-1 and V is TRBV7-8, with D perhaps matching TRBD2 (5 bases). Germline loops: CDR1 SGHVS, CDR2 FQNEAQ. The V end lost 5 bases, the J end lost 10 bases, and 12 bases lay between the germline ends. The CDR3 length is 12 residues. Based on the CDR3 plus reference TRBV7-8 and TRBJ2-1, the full variable domain is GAGVSQSPRYKVAKRGQDVALRCDPISGHVSLFWYQQALGQGPEFLTYFQNEAQLDKSGLPSDRFFAERPEGSVSTLKIQRTQQEDSAVYLCASSILAGEQFFGPGTRLTVL.

The CDR3 region has the DNA TGCGCCAGCAGCTTGGCCGGGCGGGCCGAGTCCTATAATTCACCCCTCCACTTT. The encoded protein is CASSLAGRAESYNSPLHF. This chain joins TRBV5-1 and TRBJ1-6; D not resolved. Per germline, CDR1 SGHRS and CDR2 YFSETQ. The ends were cut back, 0 bases at V and 1 base at J, with 14 bases in the middle. The CDR3 has 18 residues.

The gene calls are TRBV9 and TRBJ1-2; weak D call: TRBD1 (5 bases). From germline, CDR1 is SGDLS and CDR2 YYNGEE. Between the trimmed V and J ends, which lost 0 bases and 8 bases, there was a span of 14 bases. This CDR3 has 14 residues. In DNA, the CDR3 is TGTGCCAGCAGCGTAGCCCCAGACAGAGGCGGCTACACCTTC. It translates to CASSVAPDRGGYTF.

The rearrangement joins TRBV6-5 to TRBJ2-5; TRBD2 might be the D (7 bases). This CDR3 has 13 residues. Germline V lookup: CDR1 MNHEY, CDR2 SVGAGI. V was cut by 6 bases and J by 5 bases, with 13 bases left in between. This chain's CDR3 is CASSRGAWETQYF. DNA of the CDR3: TGTGCCAGCAGCCGGGGGGCGTGGGAGACCCAGTACTTC.

This chain uses TRBV19 with TRBJ2-3; 7 bases fit TRBD1. Germline CDR1 and CDR2: LNHDA and SQIVND (reference sequence). This CDR3 region has 15 residues. J gave up 1 base and V 5 bases, and 6 bases lay outside the gene matches. Written as DNA, the CDR3 is TGTGCCAGTAGTGCTTACGGACAGGGCACAGATACGCAGTATTTT. Its protein is CASSAYGQGTDTQYF.

The J gene is TRBJ1-5, the V gene TRBV6-5, with 8 bases lining up with TRBD1. The V segment lost 9 bases and the J segment 4 bases; nucleotides outside the gene matches: 11. The CDR3 is 15 amino acids. Germline V gene data show CDR1 as MNHEY and CDR2 as SVGAGI. The CDR3 DNA reads as TGTGCCAGTCAGCTAGGGACAGGACATAATCAGCCCCAGCATTTT. Protein sequence: CASQLGTGHNQPQHF.

This clone was picked up one time. The chain carries TRBV5-8 and TRBJ2-5; D is perhaps TRBD1 (6 bases). Germline CDR1 is SGHTS and CDR2 is YDEGEE. Trimming shortened V by 4 bases and J by 0 bases, and 19 bases separated the two germline ends. The CDR3 has 17 residues. CDR3 in amino acids: CASSTNRALGYQETQYF. As DNA, the CDR3 is TGTGCCAGCAGCACAAACAGGGCACTGGGGTACCAAGAGACCCAGTACTTC.

The V and J genes are TRBV29-1 and TRBJ2-5; D may be TRBD2 (6 bases). Germline lookup yields CDR1 SQVTM and CDR2 ANQGSEA. Deletions cut 6 bases from V and 4 bases from J, with 12 bases between. This CDR3 region has 12 residues. For the CDR3, the DNA is TGCAGCGTCTGGAAGGGAGGAGAGACCCAGTACTTC. It yields the protein CSVWKGGETQYF.

This clone appeared once. The rearrangement joins TRBV10-1 to TRBJ1-1, with D possibly TRBD1 on 6 matching bases. The CDR3 runs 15 residues. Germline V gene sequence: CDR1 WNHNN, CDR2 SYGVQD (reference sequence). V dropped 0 bases and J dropped 2 bases, with 10 bases sitting between them. The CDR3 protein is CASSESTGHNTEAFF. Written as DNA, the CDR3 is TGCGCCAGCAGTGAGTCGACAGGACATAACACTGAAGCTTTCTTT.

The chain is built from TRBV7-9 and TRBJ2-2, with 8 bases fitting TRBD2. CDR3 size: 16 residues. From germline, CDR1 is SEHNR and CDR2 FQNEAQ (reference sequence). Trimming cost V 5 bases and J 7 bases; bases outside gene matches: 12. The CDR3 nucleotides read TGTGCCAGCAGCCTCTTGGGGACTAGGCACATCGGGGAGCTGTTTTTT. Translation: CASSLLGTRHIGELFF.

The chain recombines TRBV19 with TRBJ2-2; 8 positions agree with TRBD1. Germline assignment: CDR1 LNHDA and CDR2 SQIVND (reference sequence). V gave up 9 bases and J gave up 6 bases; unmatched junction bases: 12. The CDR3 consists of 15 residues. CDR3 DNA: TGTGCCAGGGAAAGGACAGGGCAGAAATCCGGGGAGCTGTTTTTT. It codes for CARERTGQKSGELFF. Based on the CDR3 plus reference TRBV19 and TRBJ2-2, the full variable domain is DGGITQSPKYLFRKEGQNVTLSCEQNLNHDAMYWYRQDPGQGLRLIYYSQIVNDFQKGDIAEGYSVSREKKESFPLTVTSAQKNPTAFYLCARERTGQKSGELFFGEGSRLTVL.

The chain joins TRBV27 to TRBJ1-6; 7 nucleotides line up with TRBD1. CDR1 and CDR2 (germline): MNHEY, SMNVEV (reference sequence). CDR3 length: 17 residues. V shed 6 bases, J shed 7 bases, and the junction held 15 bases outside the gene matches. This CDR3 reads CASRQDRARSRNSPLHF. Written as DNA, the CDR3 is TGTGCCAGCAGACAAGACAGGGCTCGGTCGCGGAATTCACCCCTCCACTTT.

This rearrangement joins TRBV19 to TRBJ1-2; 8 bases map to TRBD1. Germline CDR1 LNHDA, CDR2 SQIVND (reference sequence). This CDR3 comprises 13 residues. J lost 8 bases, V lost 4 bases, and 6 bases had no gene match. The CDR3: CASSNTRGRGYTF. Written as DNA, the CDR3 is TGTGCCAGTAGTAACACCAGGGGGCGAGGCTACACCTTC.

The V and J genes are TRBV19 and TRBJ1-3, with D unclear. V lost 11 bases and J 0 bases, leaving 11 bases between the germline ends. Germline V CDR1 and CDR2: LNHDA, SQIVND (reference sequence). The CDR3 totals 13 residues. This CDR3 is CAAAASSGNTIYF. The CDR3 coding sequence is TGTGCCGCGGCCGCGAGCTCTGGAAACACCATATATTTT.

The chain uses TRBV19 and TRBJ2-7; 9 bases agree with TRBD1. CDR1 is LNHDA, CDR2 SQIVND, per germline (reference sequence). This CDR3 comprises 14 residues. The J segment lost 2 bases and the V segment lost 6 bases, leaving 5 bases of the junction unmatched. This chain's CDR3 is CASRNGQGPYEQYF. As DNA, the CDR3 is TGTGCCAGTAGAAACGGACAGGGGCCCTACGAGCAGTACTTC. Together with reference TRBV19 and TRBJ2-7, the CDR3 gives the full variable domain: DGGITQSPKYLFRKEGQNVTLSCEQNLNHDAMYWYRQDPGQGLRLIYYSQIVNDFQKGDIAEGYSVSREKKESFPLTVTSAQKNPTAFYLCASRNGQGPYEQYFGPGTRLTVT.

The rearrangement joins TRBV4-3 to TRBJ2-3, with D possibly being TRBD2 (7 bases). The CDR3 covers 15 residues. The germline V and J ends were trimmed by 3 bases and 1 base, with 11 bases remaining between them. CDR1 is LGHNA, CDR2 YSLEER, per germline. In DNA, the CDR3 is TGCGCCAGCAGCCACGCGGGGGCCCGCACAGATACGCAGTATTTT. Its translation is CASSHAGARTDTQYF.

The chain carries TRBV2 and TRBJ2-4; unclear D gene. Trimming took off 3 bases at V and 1 base at J, with 10 bases between the two ends. The germline gives CDR1 SNHLY, CDR2 FYNNEI. The CDR3 sequence is 15 residues long. CDR3 sequence reads: CASSEAPQAKNIQYF. Here the CDR3 DNA reads TGTGCCAGCAGTGAGGCCCCCCAGGCCAAAAACATTCAGTACTTC.

The chain recombines TRBV9 with TRBJ2-1, with 9 bases aligning to TRBD2. This CDR3 has 16 amino acids. Unmatched junction bases numbered 8, after V lost 4 bases and J lost 3 bases. Germline-derived CDR1 and CDR2 are SGDLS and YYNGEE. CDR3 loop: CASSPRGGAVYNEQFF. The CDR3 DNA sequence: TGTGCCAGCAGCCCCCGCGGGGGGGCCGTCTACAATGAGCAGTTCTTC. Combining the CDR3 with reference TRBV9 and TRBJ2-1 gives the whole variable domain DSGVTQTPKHLITATGQRVTLRCSPRSGDLSVYWYQQSLDQGLQFLIQYYNGEERAKGNILERFSAQQFPDLHSELNLSSLELGDSALYFCASSPRGGAVYNEQFFGPGTRLTVL.

This clone was recorded a few times. The chain joins TRBV10-3 to TRBJ2-1; D is uncertain. Trimming removed 5 bases at V and 8 bases at J, with 10 bases between. This CDR3 contains 12 residues. Germline assignment: CDR1 ENHRY and CDR2 SYGVKD. This CDR3 is CAISYSGYEQFF. The CDR3 nucleotides read TGTGCCATCAGTTACTCCGGGTATGAGCAGTTCTTC.

This CDR3 reads CASWGYRGLNGELFF. CDR3 nucleotides: TGTGCCAGCTGGGGGTATAGGGGGCTAAACGGGGAGCTGTTTTTT. The chain recombines TRBV3-1 (or the pseudogene TRBV3-2) with TRBJ2-2, with 7 bases identical to TRBD1. The CDR3 extends over 15 amino acids. The germline gives CDR1 LGHDT, CDR2 YNNKEL (reference sequence). The junction had 13 bases not matched to a gene; V was cut back by 8 bases and J by 7 bases.

The rearrangement joins TRBV2 to TRBJ1-6, with D hard to call. Trimming removed 6 bases at V and 6 bases at J, with 9 bases between. This CDR3 is built from 13 residues. Germline CDR1 and CDR2: SNHLY and FYNNEI. CDR3 bases: TGTGCCAGCAGGTATTCCAGTAATTCACCCCTCCACTTT. Amino acid sequence: CASRYSSNSPLHF. Looking up the rest from reference TRBV2 and TRBJ1-6 gives the full variable domain: EPEVTQTPSHQVTQMGQEVILRCVPISNHLYFYWYRQILGQKVEFLVSFYNNEISEKSEIFDDQFSVERPDGSNFTLKIRSTKLEDSAMYFCASRYSSNSPLHFGNGTRLTVT.

The rearrangement joins TRBV6-4 to TRBJ2-5, with D possibly being TRBD1 (5 bases). V lost 5 bases to trimming and J lost 7 bases, with 14 bases between them. From germline, CDR1 is MRHNA and CDR2 SNTAGT. CDR3 length: 13 amino acids. The CDR3 sequence: CASSTDNRGTQYF. The CDR3 region has the DNA TGTGCCAGCAGTACGGACAACCGTGGGACCCAGTACTTC.

CDR3 sequence (DNA): TGTGCCAGTAGTATCAAAGCGGGCTACGAGCAGTACTTC. Amino acid sequence: CASSIKAGYEQYF. V is TRBV19 and J is TRBJ2-7; possible D gene TRBD2, 6 bases. In germline, CDR1 is LNHDA, CDR2 SQIVND (reference sequence). V lost 3 bases and J 3 bases, leaving 9 bases between the germline ends. The CDR3 covers 13 residues.

The chain couples TRBV9 to TRBJ2-7, with D possibly being TRBD1 (6 bases). CDR3 length equals 17 residues. CDR1 and CDR2 (germline): SGDLS, YYNGEE. Deletions cut 9 bases from V and 4 bases from J, with 29 bases between. As DNA, the CDR3 is TGTGCCACGCTAGGTCCCACAGGGCTTAGTCATTTTTACGAGCAGTACTTC. As protein: CATLGPTGLSHFYEQYF.

The V gene is TRBV7-9, the J gene TRBJ1-2; a possible D gene is TRBD1 (5 bases). CDR1 and CDR2 from the germline V gene are SEHNR and FQNEAQ (reference sequence). Trimming removed 0 bases from V and 6 bases from J, with 8 bases in between. CDR3 length equals 13 residues. CDR3 coding DNA: TGTGCCAGCAGCTTAGCGACAGTCCATGGCTACACCTTC. Its protein is CASSLATVHGYTF.